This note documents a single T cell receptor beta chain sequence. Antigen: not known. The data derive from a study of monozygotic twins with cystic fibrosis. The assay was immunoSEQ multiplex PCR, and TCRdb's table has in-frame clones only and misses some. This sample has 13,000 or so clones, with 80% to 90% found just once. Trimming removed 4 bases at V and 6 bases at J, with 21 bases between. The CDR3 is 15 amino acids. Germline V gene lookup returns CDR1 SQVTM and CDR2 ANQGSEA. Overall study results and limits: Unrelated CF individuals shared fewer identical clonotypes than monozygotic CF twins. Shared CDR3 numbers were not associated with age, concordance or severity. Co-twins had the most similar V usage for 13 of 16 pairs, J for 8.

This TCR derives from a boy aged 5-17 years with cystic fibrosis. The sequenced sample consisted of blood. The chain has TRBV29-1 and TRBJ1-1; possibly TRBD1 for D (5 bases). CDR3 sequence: CSVGGLRRVDSEAFF. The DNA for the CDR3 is TGCAGCGTTGGAGGCCTCCGCAGGGTTGATTCTGAAGCTTTCTTT.